This paragraph covers one TCR beta chain sequence. What it binds is unknown. V was clipped by 2 bases and J by 0 bases, with 5 bases between them. This CDR3 region has 14 residues. Germline loops: CDR1 KGHSH, CDR2 LQKENI. This sample stems from a study of T cell responses to AZD1222 COVID-19 vaccine. Overall study context: Second-dose schedules of about 4 or about 12 weeks were combined.

Findings of the study overall: Dominant at 160-218 and 743-854, vaccine-associated CD4 TCRs also spanned spike. Only a handful of AZD1222 recipients tested seropositive at baseline. Sampling captured repertoires only after the peak T cell response.

Method: immunoSEQ multiplex PCR; TCRdb's copy keeps in-frame clones and lacks some. This table holds fewer than 120,000 clones, roughly nine tenths found once. This receptor was obtained from an adult in good health. Sample: peripheral blood, taken on day 0 of AZD1222 vaccination. The genes are TRBV18 and TRBJ1-3; D ambiguous. The CDR3 loop is CASSPSDSGNTIYF. CDR3 nucleotide sequence: TGTGCCAGCTCACCAAGTGACTCTGGAAACACCATATATTTT.